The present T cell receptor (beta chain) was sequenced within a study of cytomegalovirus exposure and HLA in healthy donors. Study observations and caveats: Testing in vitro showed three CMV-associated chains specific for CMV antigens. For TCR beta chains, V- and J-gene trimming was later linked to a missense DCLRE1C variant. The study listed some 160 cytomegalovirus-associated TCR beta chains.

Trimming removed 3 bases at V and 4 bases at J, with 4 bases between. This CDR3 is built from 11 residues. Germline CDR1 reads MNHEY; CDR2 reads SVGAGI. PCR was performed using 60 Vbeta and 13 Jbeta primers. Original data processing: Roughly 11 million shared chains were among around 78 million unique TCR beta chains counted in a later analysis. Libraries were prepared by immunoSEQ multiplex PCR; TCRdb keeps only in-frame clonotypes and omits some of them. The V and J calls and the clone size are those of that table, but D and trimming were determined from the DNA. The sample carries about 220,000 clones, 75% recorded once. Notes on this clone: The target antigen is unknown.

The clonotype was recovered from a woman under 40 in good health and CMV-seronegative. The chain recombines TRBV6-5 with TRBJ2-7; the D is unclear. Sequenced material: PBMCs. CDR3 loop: CASSYRYEQYF. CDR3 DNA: TGTGCCAGCAGTTATCGGTACGAGCAGTACTTC.